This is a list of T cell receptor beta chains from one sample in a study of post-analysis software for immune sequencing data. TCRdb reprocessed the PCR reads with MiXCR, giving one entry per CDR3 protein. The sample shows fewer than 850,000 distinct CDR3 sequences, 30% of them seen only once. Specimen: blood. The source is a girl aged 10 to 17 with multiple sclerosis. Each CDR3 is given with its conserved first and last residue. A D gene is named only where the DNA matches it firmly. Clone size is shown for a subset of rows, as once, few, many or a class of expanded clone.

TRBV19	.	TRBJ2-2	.	TGTGCCAGTAGTATGGCTACTAGTTACACCGGGGAGCTGTTTTTT	CASSMATSYTGELFF
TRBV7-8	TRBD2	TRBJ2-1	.	TGTGCCAGCAGCTTAGGAGGGCGGGAGGGATTACTTGAGCAGTTCTTC	CASSLGGREGLLEQFF
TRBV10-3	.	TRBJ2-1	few	TGTGCCATCAGTGAGACAGAGTCCTACAATGAGCAGTTCTTC	CAISETESYNEQFF
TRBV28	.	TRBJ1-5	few	TGTGCCAGCAGCATTGAAACCCAGGGACTGCCCCAGCATTTT	CASSIETQGLPQHF
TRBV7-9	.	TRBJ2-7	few	TGTGCCAGCAGCACCCGGGCCGGAGCCCCCTACGAGCAGTACTTC	CASSTRAGAPYEQYF
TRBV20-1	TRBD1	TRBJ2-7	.	TGCAGTTCTAGAGAACCCGGGACAGCGAACTACGAGCAGTACTTC	CSSREPGTANYEQYF
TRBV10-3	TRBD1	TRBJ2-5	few	TGTGCCATCAGCGGACAGGTCGGGGAGACCCAGTACTTC	CAISGQVGETQYF
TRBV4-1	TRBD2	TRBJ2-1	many	TGCGCCAGCAGCCAAGGGGGACTAGGAGAAGACGATGAGCAGTTCTTC	CASSQGGLGEDDEQFF
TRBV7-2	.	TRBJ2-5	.	TGTGCCAGCAGCCCGGCCCCTTGGAGCAATCAGCCCCAGTACTTC	CASSPAPWSNQPQYF
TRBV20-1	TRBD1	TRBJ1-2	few	TGCAGTGCTAGATCCCGACAGGGGCTGGGGTATGGCTACACCTTC	CSARSRQGLGYGYTF
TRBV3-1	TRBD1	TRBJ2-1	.	TGTGCCAGCAGCCGATTGAGGACAGGGAAATACAATGAGCAGTTCTTC	CASSRLRTGKYNEQFF
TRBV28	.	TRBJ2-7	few	TGTGCCAGCAGTCCCTGCCCGACCTGCGAGCAGTACTTC	CASSPCPTCEQYF
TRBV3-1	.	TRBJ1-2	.	TGTGCCAGCAGCCAACGGGCAGGAGGCTACACCTTC	CASSQRAGGYTF
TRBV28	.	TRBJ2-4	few	TGTGCCAGCAGGGAGCAGGGGCTAGCCAAAAACATTCAGTACTTC	CASREQGLAKNIQYF
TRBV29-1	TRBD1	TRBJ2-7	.	TGCAGCGTCGACGGATTAGAGACAGGGGATATAGACCAGTACTTC	CSVDGLETGDIDQYF
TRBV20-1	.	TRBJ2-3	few	TGCAGTGCTACCTTGTTAGCGGACCTCACAGATACGCAGTATTTT	CSATLLADLTDTQYF